Below, 5 T cell receptor beta chains from the same sample are listed, as sequenced in a study of Graves' ophthalmopathy and Graves' hyperthyroidism. CDR3 regions of TCR beta were amplified from RNA transcripts. Following a first-round RT-PCR that used HTBI primers, a second-round multiplex PCR was carried out. TCRdb called the multiplex PCR reads again in MiXCR, with one record for every CDR3 protein. The sample holds roughly 610,000 distinct CDR3 sequences, roughly 20% seen once. The sample comprised peripheral blood. These receptors were collected from a woman between 18 and 29 years old with stable Graves' hyperthyroidism. Some clones in this sample may be carry-over from other donors' samples.

This clonotype was detected ten times or more. One end of the junction fails to match germline, which may point to a read error. The chain links TRBV7-3 to TRBJ2-5; D remains ambiguous. In germline, CDR1 is SGHTA, CDR2 FQGTGA. This CDR3 is 13 amino acids long. CDR3 amino acids: CASSITDQETQYF. The CDR3 coding sequence is TGTGCCAGCAGCATAACAGATCAAGAGACCCAGTACTTC.

On this clonotype itself: A junction boundary mismatches the germline segment, possibly from a read error. The chain carries TRBV5-1 and TRBJ1-1; D unclear. This CDR3 spans 12 amino acids. The germline CDR1 and CDR2 sequences are SGHRS and YFSETQ. The CDR3: CASSLIGTESFF. The DNA for the CDR3 is TGCGCCAGCAGCTTGATTGGCACTGAATCTTTCTTT.

V and J are TRBV12-5 and TRBJ1-5; D remains unclear. V was pared by 1 base and J by 6 bases, with 7 bases between. Germline V gene sequence: CDR1 LGHNT, CDR2 FRNRAP. This CDR3 is 13 amino acids long. The CDR3 spells CASGLEPRQPQHF. The CDR3 coding sequence is TGTGCTAGTGGTTTGGAACCCCGTCAGCCCCAGCATTTT.

In this sample, this clonotype turned up many times. J is TRBJ2-7 and V is TRBV5-1; 12 bases align to TRBD2. Germline V gene sequence: CDR1 SGHRS, CDR2 YFSETQ. V dropped 4 bases and J dropped 2; count of bases not matched to a gene: 7. The length of the CDR3 is 16 residues. CDR3: CASSPQTSGSPYEQYF. The CDR3, as DNA: TGCGCCAGCAGCCCCCAGACTAGCGGGAGCCCCTACGAGCAGTACTTC.

There are many counts of this clonotype. The chain recombines TRBV2 with TRBJ1-3; maybe TRBD1 (5 bases). CDR3 length: 13 amino acids. Germline CDR1 and CDR2: SNHLY and FYNNEI. Trimming pared 4 bases from V and 7 bases from J, leaving 11 bases between. CDR3 in amino acids: CASSAGSGNTIYF. The DNA of the CDR3 is TGTGCCAGCAGTGCAGGGTCCGGCAACACCATATATTTT.